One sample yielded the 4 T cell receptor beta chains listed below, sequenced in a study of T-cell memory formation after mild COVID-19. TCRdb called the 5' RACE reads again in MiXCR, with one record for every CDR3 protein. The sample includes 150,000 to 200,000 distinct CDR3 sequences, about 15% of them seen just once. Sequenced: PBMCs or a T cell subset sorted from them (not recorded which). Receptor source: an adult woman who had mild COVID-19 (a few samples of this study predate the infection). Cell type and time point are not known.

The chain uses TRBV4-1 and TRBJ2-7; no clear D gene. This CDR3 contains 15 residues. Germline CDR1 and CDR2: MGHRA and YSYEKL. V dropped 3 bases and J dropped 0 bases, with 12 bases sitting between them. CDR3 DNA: TGCGCCAGCAGCCAGAGTGTGTCAAGCTCCTACGAGCAGTACTTC. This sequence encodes CASSQSVSSSYEQYF.

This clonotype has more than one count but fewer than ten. The CDR3 loop reads CASSPPGLAGDYEQYF. In DNA form, the CDR3 reads TGTGCCAGCAGCCCGCCCGGACTAGCGGGAGACTACGAGCAGTACTTC. This chain joins TRBV7-9 and TRBJ2-7; 13 positions agree with TRBD2. This CDR3 comprises 16 residues. V was clipped by 5 bases and J by 3 bases; unmatched bases: 7. CDR1 is SEHNR and CDR2 is FQNEAQ in the germline V gene (reference sequence).

The chain's CDR3 is CASSIELSYEQYF. CDR3 DNA: TGTGCCAGCAGCATTGAACTCTCCTACGAGCAGTACTTC. The genes are TRBV11-3 and TRBJ2-7, with D unresolved. CDR3 length: 13 amino acids. Germline V CDR1 and CDR2: SGHNT, YENEEA. Trimming shortened V by 5 bases and J by 0 bases, and 8 bases separated the two germline ends.

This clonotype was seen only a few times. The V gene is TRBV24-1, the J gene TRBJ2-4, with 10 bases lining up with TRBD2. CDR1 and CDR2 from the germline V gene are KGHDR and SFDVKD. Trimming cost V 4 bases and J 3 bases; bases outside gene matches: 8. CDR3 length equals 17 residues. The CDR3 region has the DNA TGTGCCACCAGTGAGGCTAGCGGGGGCCGGGGCAAAAACATTCAGTACTTC. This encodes CATSEASGGRGKNIQYF.